One and the same sample provided the 6 T cell receptor beta chains below, sequenced in a study of blood T cell repertoires in COVID-19. Produced via immunoSEQ multiplex PCR; TCRdb's table is partial and in-frame only. The sample carries under 60,000 clones, less than 85% recorded once. Material for sequencing was peripheral blood. The source is a human donor in a cohort sampled during active COVID-19.

This clone is medium-sized by share. The chain uses TRBV12-3 or TRBV12-4 and TRBJ1-2; a possible D gene is TRBD1 (5 bases). Between the trimmed V and J ends, which lost 5 bases and 4 bases, there was a span of 5 bases. The CDR3 loop spans 11 amino acids. CDR3 sequence reads: CASSGAYGYTF. In DNA form, the CDR3 reads TGTGCCAGCAGTGGGGCCTATGGCTACACCTTC.

The chain uses TRBV5-1 and TRBJ2-5, with D tentatively TRBD1 (7 bases). Trimming shortened V by 2 bases and J by 4 bases, and 18 bases separated the two germline ends. Germline loops: CDR1 SGHRS, CDR2 YFSETQ. The CDR3 runs to 16 residues. The CDR3 sequence is CASSFAGGGRGETQYF. The CDR3 DNA reads TGCGCCAGCAGCTTTGCCGGAGGGGGCAGAGGAGAGACCCAGTACTTC.

The chain uses TRBV27 and TRBJ1-3; the D gene is possibly TRBD1 (5 bases). This CDR3 comprises 16 residues. Germline V gives CDR1 MNHEY, CDR2 SMNVEV (reference sequence). V was pared by 4 bases and J by 0 bases, with 13 bases between. CDR3 DNA sequence: TGTGCCAGCAGTTCGCAGGGACTTGACTCTGGAAACACCATATATTTT. Protein product: CASSSQGLDSGNTIYF.

The chain employs TRBV2 and TRBJ1-6; perhaps TRBD1 as D (5 bases). Germline assignment: CDR1 SNHLY and CDR2 FYNNEI. The CDR3 covers 15 residues. Trimming stripped 6 bases from V and 6 bases from J, with 15 bases between. The CDR3: CASRRQTQINSPLHF. DNA for the CDR3: TGTGCCAGCAGACGACAGACACAGATTAATTCACCCCTCCACTTT.

This clone showed up many times. The rearrangement links TRBV7-8 to TRBJ2-7; 10 bases map to TRBD1. The CDR3 totals 12 residues. With V trimmed by 8 bases and J by 7 bases, 5 bases remained unmatched. Germline V lookup: CDR1 SGHVS, CDR2 FQNEAQ. The CDR3 DNA reads TGTGCCAGCGCGGGACAGGGGTGGGAGCAGTACTTC. Translated: CASAGQGWEQYF.

This clone was detected only once. The chain recombines TRBV19 with TRBJ2-7; D possibly corresponds to TRBD1 (5 bases). Germline V gives CDR1 LNHDA, CDR2 SQIVND (reference sequence). Trimming removed 4 bases at V and 3 bases at J, with 16 bases between. The CDR3 contains 15 residues. The CDR3 loop is CASSTGAGPFYEQYF. CDR3 DNA sequence: TGTGCCAGTAGTACTGGGGCTGGTCCGTTCTACGAGCAGTACTTC.